The next 20 T cell receptor beta chains were all read from a single sample in a study of beta chain features in type 1 diabetes (dated by TCRdb to 2017 to 2018). Libraries were prepared through the immunoSEQ multiplex PCR assay. All of the isolated RNA was reverse transcribed with the High Capacity cDNA Reverse Transcription Kit, so expressed TCRB transcripts were sequenced. TCRdb holds this immuneACCESS table with in-frame rearrangements only. Some clones are missing; in checked studies, unresolved V genes explain under half, and the rest has no known cause. The sample includes 250,000 or so clones, with around 68% observed a single time. 0.053% of the sample is held by the ten biggest clonotypes. The sample comprised naive CD4+ T cells from blood. Explained via the paper, the cell subset or site label denotes: true naive CD4+ T cells. The receptors come from a man between 25 and 39 years old in good health.

This clone was detected only a few times. The chain couples TRBV2 to TRBJ1-2; D uncertain. This CDR3 has 12 residues. Germline V lookup: CDR1 SNHLY, CDR2 FYNNEI. With 6 bases removed from V and 5 bases from J, the gap between germline ends came to 10 bases. The DNA of the CDR3 is TGTGCCAGCAGAACAGAAATTTATGGCTACACCTTC. Its translation: CASRTEIYGYTF.

This chain links TRBV30 with TRBJ1-1; D gene uncertain. V dropped 3 bases and J dropped 1 base, with 9 bases sitting between them. The CDR3 is 13 residues long. CDR1 is GTSNPN and CDR2 is SVGIG in the germline V gene (reference sequence). The CDR3 reads CAWRVGGNTEAFF. The CDR3 DNA follows: TGTGCCTGGAGGGTCGGCGGGAACACTGAAGCTTTCTTT.

There are a few counts of this clone. The chain recombines TRBV2 with TRBJ2-7, with 8 bases aligning to TRBD1. After removal of 10 bases from V and 3 bases from J, the junction contained 8 bases not matched to a gene. There are 13 residues in the CDR3. Germline-derived CDR1 and CDR2 are SNHLY and FYNNEI. The CDR3 sequence: CAILRDRIYEQYF. CDR3 coding DNA: TGTGCCATCCTCCGGGACAGGATCTACGAGCAGTACTTC.

Turning to this clone: The same CDR3 arises from other DNA sequences in this sample as well. The rearrangement joins TRBV30 to TRBJ2-3; possibly TRBD1 for D (6 bases). The CDR3 loop spans 14 amino acids. The V end lost 0 bases, the J end lost 3 bases, and 10 bases lay between the germline ends. In germline, CDR1 is GTSNPN, CDR2 SVGIG (reference sequence). The CDR3, as DNA: TGTGCCTGGAGTGTGGGACAATTTACAGATACGCAGTATTTT. This translates into CAWSVGQFTDTQYF.

This clone has a handful of counts. The genes are TRBV7-9 and TRBJ2-3, with D perhaps matching TRBD2 (5 bases). V dropped 7 bases and J dropped 0 bases, with 14 bases sitting between them. The CDR3 sequence is 15 residues long. Germline lookup yields CDR1 SEHNR and CDR2 FQNEAQ (reference sequence). The CDR3 sequence is CASTTDWQSTDTQYF. The CDR3 DNA reads TGTGCCAGCACGACGGACTGGCAGAGCACAGATACGCAGTATTTT. Complete variable domain (other parts from reference TRBV7-9 and TRBJ2-3): DTGVSQNPRHKITKRGQNVTFRCDPISEHNRLYWYRQTLGQGPEFLTYFQNEAQLEKSRLLSDRFSAERPKGSFSTLEIQRTEQGDSAMYLCASTTDWQSTDTQYFGPGTRLTVL.

The chain joins TRBV15 to TRBJ2-1; D gene uncertain. The ends were cut back, 4 bases at V and 6 bases at J, with 10 bases in the middle. Germline V gene lookup returns CDR1 LNHNV and CDR2 YYDKDF (reference sequence). This CDR3 spans 13 amino acids. The DNA of the CDR3 is TGTGCCACCAGCACCGATTTAATCAATGAGCAGTTCTTC. Its translation: CATSTDLINEQFF.

This clone was recorded a few times. J is TRBJ2-7 and V is TRBV9, with TRBD1 matching over 8 bases. The CDR3 contains 15 residues. Germline V gene sequence: CDR1 SGDLS, CDR2 YYNGEE. V was clipped by 4 bases and J by 5 bases; unmatched bases: 11. This CDR3 reads CASSSRGTGENEQYF. CDR3 DNA sequence: TGTGCCAGCAGCTCGAGAGGGACAGGTGAAAACGAGCAGTACTTC. The entire variable domain, with the rest obtained from reference TRBV9 and TRBJ2-7, is as follows: DSGVTQTPKHLITATGQRVTLRCSPRSGDLSVYWYQQSLDQGLQFLIQYYNGEERAKGNILERFSAQQFPDLHSELNLSSLELGDSALYFCASSSRGTGENEQYFGPGTRLTVT.

The V call is TRBV18, the J call TRBJ2-5, with D perhaps TRBD1 (5 bases). The CDR3 contains 15 residues. Germline values: CDR1 KGHSH, CDR2 LQKENI. Trimming pared 1 base from V and 2 bases from J, leaving 11 bases between. The CDR3 DNA reads as TGTGCCAGCTCACCACTCCAGGGTGGACAAGAGACCCAGTACTTC. Residues: CASSPLQGGQETQYF.

This chain links TRBV10-3 with TRBJ1-5, with D hard to call. Trimming took off 3 bases at V and 3 bases at J, with 6 bases between the two ends. The CDR3 contains 13 residues. From germline, CDR1 is ENHRY and CDR2 SYGVKD. The CDR3 loop reads CAISDGYNQPQHF. DNA of the CDR3: TGTGCCATCAGTGACGGATACAATCAGCCCCAGCATTTT.

This rearrangement joins TRBV28 to TRBJ2-7; 10 bases align to TRBD1. V trimming: 4 bases; J trimming: 4 bases; junction bases outside the gene matches: 7. The CDR3 consists of 15 residues. CDR1 and CDR2 (germline): MDHEN, SYDVKM. CDR3 sequence reads: CASSSTGGIPYEQYF. Written as DNA, the CDR3 is TGTGCCAGCAGTTCGACAGGGGGCATTCCATACGAGCAGTACTTC.

This chain links TRBV29-1 with TRBJ2-5; 9 positions agree with TRBD2. The CDR3 covers 14 residues. V gave up 7 bases and J gave up 3 bases; unmatched junction bases: 9. CDR1 is SQVTM and CDR2 is ANQGSEA in the germline V gene. CDR3 protein: CSALRTSAEETQYF. For the CDR3, the DNA is TGCAGCGCTCTCCGGACTAGCGCTGAAGAGACCCAGTACTTC. The full variable domain, in which reference TRBV29-1 and TRBJ2-5 provide the parts outside the CDR3, is SAVISQKPSRDICQRGTSLTIQCQVDSQVTMMFWYRQQPGQSLTLIATANQGSEATYESGFVIDKFPISRPNLTFSTLTVSNMSPEDSSIYLCSALRTSAEETQYFGPGTRLLVL.

J is TRBJ2-1 and V is TRBV5-6; the D is unclear. In germline, CDR1 is SGHDT, CDR2 YYEEEE. The CDR3 length is 13 residues. The V and J ends lost 0 bases and 8 bases respectively, with 9 bases between them. CDR3 in amino acids: CASSLAHFHEQFF. The CDR3 region has the DNA TGTGCCAGCAGCTTGGCACACTTCCATGAGCAGTTCTTC. Drawing the rest from reference TRBV5-6 and TRBJ2-1, the complete variable domain is DAGVTQSPTHLIKTRGQQVTLRCSPKSGHDTVSWYQQALGQGPQFIFQYYEEEERQRGNFPDRFSGHQFPNYSSELNVNALLLGDSALYLCASSLAHFHEQFFGPGTRLTVL.

The chain carries TRBV6-5 and TRBJ2-3; no definite D call. The V gene lost 7 bases and the J gene lost 2 bases, with 7 bases spanning the gap. This CDR3 comprises 12 residues. Germline-derived CDR1 and CDR2 are MNHEY and SVGAGI. In DNA, the CDR3 is TGTGCCAGCATGGATGCCACAGATACGCAGTATTTT. Its translation is CASMDATDTQYF.

For this clone: At the DNA level, this CDR3 is encoded by other sequences in the same sample as well. The chain combines TRBV30 with TRBJ2-3; D unresolved. Germline V gene lookup returns CDR1 GTSNPN and CDR2 SVGIG (reference sequence). CDR3 length: 11 residues. V lost 1 base and J lost 6, with 5 bases in between. The CDR3 spells CAWSEGDTQYF. CDR3 nucleotides: TGTGCCTGGAGTGAGGGCGATACGCAGTATTTT. Filled out from reference TRBV30 and TRBJ2-3, the complete variable domain reads SQTIHQWPATLVQPVGSPLSLECTVEGTSNPNLYWYRQAAGRGLQLLFYSVGIGQISSEVPQNLSASRPQDRQFILSSKKLLLSDSGFYLCAWSEGDTQYFGPGTRLTVL.

This clone was observed a single time. J is TRBJ2-5 and V is TRBV2; D remains ambiguous. The CDR3 runs 12 residues. The germline V gene has CDR1 SNHLY and CDR2 FYNNEI. V was shortened by 6 bases and J by 3 bases, with 8 bases between the two germline ends. CDR3 residues: CASRGLKETQYF. For the CDR3, the DNA is TGTGCCAGCAGGGGCCTCAAAGAGACCCAGTACTTC.

This chain joins TRBV9 and TRBJ2-5; tentatively, D is TRBD1 or TRBD2 (5 bases each). The CDR3 length is 15 residues. Deletions cut 3 bases from V and 1 base from J, with 13 bases between. In germline, CDR1 is SGDLS, CDR2 YYNGEE. CDR3 nucleotide sequence: TGTGCCAGCAGCGCGAGGGTGGGACGCCAAGAGACCCAGTACTTC. This encodes CASSARVGRQETQYF. The whole variable domain, filled in from reference TRBV9 and TRBJ2-5, reads DSGVTQTPKHLITATGQRVTLRCSPRSGDLSVYWYQQSLDQGLQFLIQYYNGEERAKGNILERFSAQQFPDLHSELNLSSLELGDSALYFCASSARVGRQETQYFGPGTRLLVL.

Only one count was recorded for this clone. The rearrangement joins TRBV2 to TRBJ2-5; TRBD1 aligns across 7 bases. V trimming: 5 bases; J trimming: 5 bases; junction bases outside the gene matches: 5. The length of the CDR3 is 13 residues. Germline assignment: CDR1 SNHLY and CDR2 FYNNEI. The CDR3 spells CASSSQGVETQYF. CDR3 nucleotide sequence: TGTGCCAGCAGTTCTCAGGGGGTGGAGACCCAGTACTTC.

Worth noting for this clone: A read error may account for a junction end that differs from germline. The chain uses TRBV20-1 and TRBJ2-7; 7 bases agree with TRBD1. The length of the CDR3 is 11 residues. From germline, CDR1 is DFQATT and CDR2 SNEGSKA (reference sequence). CDR3 sequence (DNA): TGCAGTGCTGGGTTAGGGGACAGTGAGTTCTTC. Its protein is CSAGLGDSEFF.

This rearrangement joins TRBV30 to TRBJ1-4, with D hard to call. V lost 2 bases, J lost 7 bases, and 11 bases lay in between. The germline gives CDR1 GTSNPN, CDR2 SVGIG (reference sequence). The CDR3 has 13 residues. Here the CDR3 DNA reads TGTGCCTGGAGTAGTGGGGTTAGTGAAAAACTGTTTTTT. The encoded protein is CAWSSGVSEKLFF.

The gene calls are TRBV5-1 and TRBJ2-1; TRBD1 matches 9 bases. CDR1 and CDR2 from the germline V gene are SGHRS and YFSETQ. This CDR3 has 14 amino acids. The V and J ends lost 4 bases and 10 bases, in that order; junction bases with no gene match: 9. Here the CDR3 reads CASSTGQGGREQFF. The CDR3 DNA reads as TGCGCCAGCAGCACGGGACAGGGTGGCCGGGAGCAGTTCTTC. Full variable domain (outside the CDR3, taken from reference TRBV5-1 and TRBJ2-1): KAGVTQTPRYLIKTRGQQVTLSCSPISGHRSVSWYQQTPGQGLQFLFEYFSETQRNKGNFPGRFSGRQFSNSRSEMNVSTLELGDSALYLCASSTGQGGREQFFGPGTRLTVL.